This TCR beta chain was sequenced for a study of spatial heterogeneity in lung cancer. Whole-study context: Sequencing consistently turned up more beta-chain sequences than alpha-chain sequences. Every unique TCR and UMI combination, on average, appeared more than ten times in raw reads.

Time point specified: sample taken at primary tumor resection. Tumor, nontumor lung or frozen PBMC supplied whole RNA, sequenced without sorting. The donors, fewer than 90 patients with untreated early-stage non-small cell lung cancer, provided the samples. With 8 bases clipped from V and 2 bases from J, the junction kept 6 bases outside the gene matches. CDR3 size: 14 residues. Germline values: CDR1 ENHRY, CDR2 SYGVKD. In the library, each TCR cDNA molecule bore its own unique molecular identifier. TCRdb reanalysed the 5' RACE reads using MiXCR and keeps one entry per CDR3 protein. This table has about 4,000 distinct CDR3 sequences, more than 15% appearing once. This clonotype was detected many times.

This TCR derives from a male donor with early-stage non-small cell lung cancer. The sequenced sample was PBMCs, obtained at surgery. The chain uses TRBV10-3 and TRBJ2-7; 10 bases align to TRBD1. The CDR3 DNA sequence: TGTGCCATCGGACCCGGGACAGGGGCCTACGAGCAGTACTTC. It codes for CAIGPGTGAYEQYF.